This record looks at one T cell receptor beta chain sequence and its context. Amplification used 60 Vbeta primers and 13 Jbeta primers. Using immunoSEQ multiplex PCR, the repertoire was profiled, and TCRdb retains in-frame clones only, with some absent. The sample lists about 200,000 clones; around 85% were seen once. The entry originates in a study of cytomegalovirus exposure and HLA in healthy donors. The CDR3 sequence is 14 residues long. The germline gives CDR1 SGHVS, CDR2 FNYEAQ. V was cut by 2 bases and J by 4 bases, with 11 bases left in between. Sequences were obtained from PBMCs. The chain has TRBV7-6 and TRBJ1-2; D is uncertain. The clonotype was recovered from a man aged 18 to 29 in good health and CMV-seronegative. The CDR3 spells CASSLIPETYGYTF. In DNA, the CDR3 is TGTGCCAGCAGCTTAATTCCGGAGACCTATGGCTACACCTTC. The full variable domain, in which reference TRBV7-6 and TRBJ1-2 provide the parts outside the CDR3, is GAGVSQSPRYKVTKRGQDVALRCDPISGHVSLYWYRQALGQGPEFLTYFNYEAQQDKSGLPNDRFSAERPEGSISTLTIQRTEQRDSAMYRCASSLIPETYGYTFGSGTRLTVV.